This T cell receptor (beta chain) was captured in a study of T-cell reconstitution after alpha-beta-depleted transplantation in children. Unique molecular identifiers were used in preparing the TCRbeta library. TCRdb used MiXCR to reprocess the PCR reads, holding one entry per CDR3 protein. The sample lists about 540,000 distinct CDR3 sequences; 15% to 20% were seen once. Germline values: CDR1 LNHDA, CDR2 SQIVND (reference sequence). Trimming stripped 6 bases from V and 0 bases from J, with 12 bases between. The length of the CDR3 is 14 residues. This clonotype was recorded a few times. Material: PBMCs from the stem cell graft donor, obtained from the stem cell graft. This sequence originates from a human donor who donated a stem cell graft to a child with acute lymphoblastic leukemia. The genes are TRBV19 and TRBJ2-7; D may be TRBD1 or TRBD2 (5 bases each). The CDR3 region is CASSGTLSSYEQYF. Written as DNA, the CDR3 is TGTGCCAGTAGCGGGACCCTGAGCTCCTACGAGCAGTACTTC.